The source of this T cell receptor (beta chain) is a study of response to subunit inactivated influenza vaccine. Study-level points and caveats: It was suggested by the authors that few new T cells are recruited by each seasonal influenza vaccination.

As to this clonotype: Antigen: not known.

Via MiXCR, TCRdb re-called the RT-PCR reads, giving one row per CDR3 protein. The repertoire has a few hundred thousand distinct CDR3 sequences, 21% of them found once; the top ten carry 9.5% to 13%. The CDR3 is 16 amino acids. V lost 0 bases and J lost 0, with 12 bases in between. Germline CDR1 and CDR2: SQVTM and ANQGSEA. The sample here was PBMCs from blood, taken less than 22 months after vaccination. The chain has TRBV29-1 and TRBJ2-4, with TRBD1 as a possible D gene (6 bases). This receptor was taken from a man between 50 and 70 years old who received an inactivated influenza vaccine. The CDR3 protein is CSVEDADSLAKNIQYF. Here the CDR3 DNA reads TGCAGCGTTGAAGATGCGGACAGCCTAGCCAAAAACATTCAGTACTTC.